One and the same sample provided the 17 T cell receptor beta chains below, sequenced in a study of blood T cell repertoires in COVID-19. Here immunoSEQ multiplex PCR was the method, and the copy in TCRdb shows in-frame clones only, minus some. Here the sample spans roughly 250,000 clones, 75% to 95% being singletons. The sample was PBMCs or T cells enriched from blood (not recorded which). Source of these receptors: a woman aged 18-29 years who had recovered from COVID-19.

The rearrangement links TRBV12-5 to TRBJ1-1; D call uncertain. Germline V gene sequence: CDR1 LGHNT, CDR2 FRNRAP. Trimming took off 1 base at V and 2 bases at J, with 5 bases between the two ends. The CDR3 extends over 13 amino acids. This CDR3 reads CASGLETNTEAFF. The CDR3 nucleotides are TGTGCTAGTGGTTTGGAGACTAACACTGAAGCTTTCTTT.

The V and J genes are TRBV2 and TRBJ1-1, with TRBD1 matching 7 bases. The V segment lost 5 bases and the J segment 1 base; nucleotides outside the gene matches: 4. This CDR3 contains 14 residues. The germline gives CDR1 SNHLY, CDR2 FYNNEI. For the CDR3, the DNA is TGTGCCAGCAGTATACAGGGGTCGAACACTGAAGCTTTCTTT. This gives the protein CASSIQGSNTEAFF.

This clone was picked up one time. DNA for the CDR3: TGTGCCAGCAGCCGAGAGGTCCCGCTAGCGGGAGGGCGTGCAGATACGCAGTATTTT. It is translated as CASSREVPLAGGRADTQYF. The J gene is TRBJ2-3, the V gene TRBV4-2, with 12 bases aligning to TRBD2. Germline-derived CDR1 and CDR2 are LGHNA and YNFKEQ. The CDR3 contains 19 residues. Losses at the gene ends were 4 bases for V and 4 bases for J; bases not matched to a gene: 15.

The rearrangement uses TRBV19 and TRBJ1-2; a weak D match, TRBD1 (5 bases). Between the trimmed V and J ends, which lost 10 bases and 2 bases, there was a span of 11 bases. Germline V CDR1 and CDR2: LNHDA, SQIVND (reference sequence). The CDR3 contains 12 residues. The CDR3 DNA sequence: TGTGCCACCAGACGGGGGAACTATGGCTACACCTTC. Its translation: CATRRGNYGYTF.

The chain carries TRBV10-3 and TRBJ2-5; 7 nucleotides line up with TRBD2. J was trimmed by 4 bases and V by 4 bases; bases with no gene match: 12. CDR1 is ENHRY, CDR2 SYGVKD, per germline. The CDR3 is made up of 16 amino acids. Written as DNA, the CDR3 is TGTGCCATCAGTGCCGGTCCGCGGGAGTTGGGAGAGACCCAGTACTTC. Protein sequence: CAISAGPRELGETQYF.

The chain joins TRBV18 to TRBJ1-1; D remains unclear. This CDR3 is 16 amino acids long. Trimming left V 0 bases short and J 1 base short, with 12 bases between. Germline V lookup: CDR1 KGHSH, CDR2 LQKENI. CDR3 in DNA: TGTGCCAGCTCACCACCGCGATCAGGTTGGAACACTGAAGCTTTCTTT. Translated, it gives CASSPPRSGWNTEAFF.

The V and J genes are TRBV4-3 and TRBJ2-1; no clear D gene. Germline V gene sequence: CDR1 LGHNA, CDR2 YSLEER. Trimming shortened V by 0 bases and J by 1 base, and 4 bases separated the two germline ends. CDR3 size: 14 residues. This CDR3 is CASSQDLSYNEQFF. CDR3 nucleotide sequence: TGCGCCAGCAGCCAAGATCTGTCCTACAATGAGCAGTTCTTC.

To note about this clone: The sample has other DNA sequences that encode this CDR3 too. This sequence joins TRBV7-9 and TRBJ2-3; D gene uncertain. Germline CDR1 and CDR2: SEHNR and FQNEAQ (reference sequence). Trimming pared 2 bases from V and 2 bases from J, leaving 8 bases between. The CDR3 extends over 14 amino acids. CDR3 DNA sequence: TGTGCCAGCAGCTTAACTGGTTCCACAGATACGCAGTATTTT. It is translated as CASSLTGSTDTQYF.

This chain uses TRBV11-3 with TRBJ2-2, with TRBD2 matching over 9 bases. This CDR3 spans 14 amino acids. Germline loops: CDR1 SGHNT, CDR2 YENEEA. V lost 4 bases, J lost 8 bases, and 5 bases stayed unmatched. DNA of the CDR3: TGTGCCAGCAGCTCTAGCGGGGCGGCGGGGGAGCTGTTTTTT. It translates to CASSSSGAAGELFF.

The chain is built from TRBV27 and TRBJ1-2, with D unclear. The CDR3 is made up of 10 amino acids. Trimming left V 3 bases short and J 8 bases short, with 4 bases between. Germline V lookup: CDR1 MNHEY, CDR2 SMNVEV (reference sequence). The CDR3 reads CASSLRGYTF. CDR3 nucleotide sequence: TGTGCCAGCAGTTTGCGAGGCTACACCTTC.

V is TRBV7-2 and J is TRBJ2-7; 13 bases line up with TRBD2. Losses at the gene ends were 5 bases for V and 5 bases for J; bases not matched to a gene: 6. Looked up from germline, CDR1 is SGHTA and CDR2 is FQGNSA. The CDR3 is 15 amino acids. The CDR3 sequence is CASSPGLAGANEQYF. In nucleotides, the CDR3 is TGTGCCAGCAGCCCCGGACTAGCGGGAGCAAACGAGCAGTACTTC.

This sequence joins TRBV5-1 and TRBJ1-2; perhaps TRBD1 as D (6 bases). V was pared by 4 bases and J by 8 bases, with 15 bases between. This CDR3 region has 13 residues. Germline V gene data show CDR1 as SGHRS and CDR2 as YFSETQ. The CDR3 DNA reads TGCGCCAGCAGCCAAAACAGGGAAGGAGGCTACACCTTC. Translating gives CASSQNREGGYTF.

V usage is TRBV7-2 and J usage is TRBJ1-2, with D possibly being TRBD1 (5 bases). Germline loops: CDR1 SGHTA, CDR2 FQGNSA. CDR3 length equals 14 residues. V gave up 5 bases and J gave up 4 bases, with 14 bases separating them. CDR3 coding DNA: TGTGCCAGCAGCCCGCGAGGGACTATCTATGGCTACACCTTC. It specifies CASSPRGTIYGYTF.

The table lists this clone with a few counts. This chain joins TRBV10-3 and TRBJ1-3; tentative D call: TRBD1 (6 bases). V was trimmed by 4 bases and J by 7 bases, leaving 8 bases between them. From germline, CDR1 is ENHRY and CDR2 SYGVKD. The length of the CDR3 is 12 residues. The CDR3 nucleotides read TGTGCCATCAGTGCAAGGGGGAACACCATATATTTT. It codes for CAISARGNTIYF.

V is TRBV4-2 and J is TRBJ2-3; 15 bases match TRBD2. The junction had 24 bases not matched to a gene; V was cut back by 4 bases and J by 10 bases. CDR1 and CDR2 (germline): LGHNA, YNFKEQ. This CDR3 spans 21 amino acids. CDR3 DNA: TGTGCCAGCAGCCGCCGCTCCGGGACTAGCGGGGGGCCGGGTCATGAGGGGCCGCAGTATTTT. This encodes CASSRRSGTSGGPGHEGPQYF.

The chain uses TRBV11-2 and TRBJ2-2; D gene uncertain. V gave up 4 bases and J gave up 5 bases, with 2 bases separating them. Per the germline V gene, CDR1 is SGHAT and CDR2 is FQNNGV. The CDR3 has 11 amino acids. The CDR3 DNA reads TGTGCCAGCAGCTCTACCGGGGAGCTGTTTTTT. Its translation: CASSSTGELFF.

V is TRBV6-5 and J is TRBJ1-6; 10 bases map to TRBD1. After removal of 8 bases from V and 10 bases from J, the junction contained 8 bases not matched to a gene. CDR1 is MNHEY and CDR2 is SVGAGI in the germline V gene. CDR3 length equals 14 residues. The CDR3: CASRWDRGRSPLHF. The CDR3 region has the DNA TGTGCCAGCCGCTGGGACAGGGGCCGGTCACCCCTCCACTTT.